These 9 T cell receptor beta chains share one sample of origin, sequenced in a study of shared clonotypes between healthy human individuals. TCRdb's copy holds only in-frame clones and misses some; the assay was immunoSEQ multiplex PCR. The sample includes about 820,000 clones, 80% to 95% of them seen just once. CD45RO-negative, CCR7-positively selected cells formed the naive CD8 fraction, excluding terminally differentiated effector memory CD45RA+ cells. The specimen sequenced was naive CD8+ T cells sorted from blood. The receptors originated from a man aged 25 to 40 in good health.

Here the CDR3 reads CASSATGEYINEQFF. Written as DNA, the CDR3 is TGTGCCAGCAGTGCGACAGGGGAATACATCAATGAGCAGTTCTTC. The gene calls are TRBV28 and TRBJ2-1; 8 bases align to TRBD1. After removal of 5 bases from V and 6 bases from J, the junction contained 9 bases not matched to a gene. CDR1 is MDHEN, CDR2 SYDVKM, per germline. The CDR3 runs to 15 residues. Together with reference TRBV28 and TRBJ2-1, the CDR3 gives the full variable domain: DVKVTQSSRYLVKRTGEKVFLECVQDMDHENMFWYRQDPGLGLRLIYFSYDVKMKEKGDIPEGYSVSREKKERFSLILESASTNQTSMYLCASSATGEYINEQFFGPGTRLTVL.

The CDR3 here is CASSGRGRGYTF. CDR3 nucleotides: TGTGCCAGCAGTGGGCGGGGCCGGGGCTACACCTTC. This chain connects TRBV2 to TRBJ1-2; perhaps TRBD1 as D (5 bases). CDR1 and CDR2 (germline): SNHLY, FYNNEI. This CDR3 is 12 amino acids long. Trimming removed 4 bases from V and 8 bases from J, with 11 bases in between. The full variable domain, its missing parts supplied by reference TRBV2 and TRBJ1-2, is EPEVTQTPSHQVTQMGQEVILRCVPISNHLYFYWYRQILGQKVEFLVSFYNNEISEKSEIFDDQFSVERPDGSNFTLKIRSTKLEDSAMYFCASSGRGRGYTFGSGTRLTVV.

The chain employs TRBV14 and TRBJ2-1; 8 bases map to TRBD1. The length of the CDR3 is 15 residues. The J segment lost 5 bases and the V segment lost 1 base, leaving 4 bases of the junction unmatched. Looked up from germline, CDR1 is SGHDN and CDR2 is FVKESK. CDR3 sequence: CASSQAQGGHNEQFF. CDR3 nucleotides: TGTGCCAGCAGCCAAGCACAGGGGGGTCACAATGAGCAGTTCTTC.

The CDR3 nucleotides read TGTGCCAGCTCACCACCGGGACAGGGCGTACATGACACCGGGGAGCTGTTTTTT. Translation gives CASSPPGQGVHDTGELFF. The genes are TRBV18 and TRBJ2-2; 9 positions agree with TRBD1. Germline loops: CDR1 KGHSH, CDR2 LQKENI. With 0 bases clipped from V and 3 bases from J, the junction kept 8 bases outside the gene matches. The CDR3 extends over 18 amino acids.

Note on this clone: The sample carries other DNA sequences with the same CDR3. The CDR3: CASSYGGSGNTIYF. The CDR3 region has the DNA TGTGCCAGCAGTTACGGGGGTTCGGGAAACACCATATATTTT. This chain joins TRBV6-5 and TRBJ1-3; D is perhaps TRBD1 (5 bases). This CDR3 contains 14 residues. Germline CDR1 and CDR2: MNHEY and SVGAGI. V was clipped by 2 bases and J by 4 bases, with 9 bases between them.

The chain couples TRBV7-8 to TRBJ2-7, with TRBD1 identical over 10 bases. Looked up from germline, CDR1 is SGHVS and CDR2 is FQNEAQ. CDR3 length: 17 amino acids. Unmatched junction bases numbered 10, after V lost 1 base and J lost 4 bases. CDR3 sequence: CASSLGRGQGFRYEQYF. The DNA for the CDR3 is TGTGCCAGCAGCTTAGGAAGGGGACAGGGGTTTCGGTACGAGCAGTACTTC. The complete variable domain, with remaining parts taken from reference TRBV7-8 and TRBJ2-7, reads GAGVSQSPRYKVAKRGQDVALRCDPISGHVSLFWYQQALGQGPEFLTYFQNEAQLDKSGLPSDRFFAERPEGSVSTLKIQRTQQEDSAVYLCASSLGRGQGFRYEQYFGPGTRLTVT.

This chain joins TRBV7-2 and TRBJ2-1, with TRBD2 matching 11 bases. CDR3 size: 15 residues. The J segment lost 8 bases and the V segment lost 5 bases, leaving 8 bases of the junction unmatched. CDR1 is SGHTA and CDR2 is FQGNSA in the germline V gene. Written as DNA, the CDR3 is TGTGCCAGCAGCCCCGGGACTAGCGGAGCGGATGAGCAGTTCTTC. This gives the protein CASSPGTSGADEQFF.

The V and J genes are TRBV7-9 and TRBJ1-2, with D possibly TRBD1 on 5 matching bases. Trimming stripped 0 bases from V and 2 bases from J, with 7 bases between. Germline CDR1 SEHNR, CDR2 FQNEAQ (reference sequence). This CDR3 has 14 amino acids. CDR3: CASSLAQVNYGYTF. CDR3 sequence (DNA): TGTGCCAGCAGCTTAGCACAGGTCAACTATGGCTACACCTTC. Supplemented by reference TRBV7-9 and TRBJ1-2, the full variable domain reads DTGVSQNPRHKITKRGQNVTFRCDPISEHNRLYWYRQTLGQGPEFLTYFQNEAQLEKSRLLSDRFSAERPKGSFSTLEIQRTEQGDSAMYLCASSLAQVNYGYTFGSGTRLTVV.

This clone has a handful of counts. The chain has TRBV11-3 and TRBJ1-1; D ambiguous. The V end was cut by 1 base, the J end by 1 base, with 4 bases between. This CDR3 is built from 13 residues. Germline V gene lookup returns CDR1 SGHNT and CDR2 YENEEA. CDR3 sequence (DNA): TGTGCCAGCAGCTTAGTAAGGAACACTGAAGCTTTCTTT. This sequence encodes CASSLVRNTEAFF.